Shown below are 20 T cell receptor beta chains from a single sample sequenced in a study of T-cell memory formation after mild COVID-19. TCRdb ran MiXCR on the 5' RACE reads and lists one entry per CDR3 protein. The sample holds roughly 610,000 distinct CDR3 sequences, approximately 15% seen once. The material sequenced was PBMCs or a T cell subset sorted from them (not recorded which). Receptors were obtained from an adult woman who had mild COVID-19 (a few samples of this study predate the infection). Cell type and time point are not known.

The chain carries TRBV20-1 and TRBJ2-7; TRBD1 matches 7 bases. Trimming cost V 5 bases and J 3 bases; bases outside gene matches: 4. In germline, CDR1 is DFQATT, CDR2 SNEGSKA (reference sequence). The CDR3 totals 12 residues. The CDR3 DNA follows: TGCAGTGCTCAACGACAGGGCTACGAGCAGTACTTC. Translated: CSAQRQGYEQYF.

This clonotype was counted only a few times. The chain employs TRBV5-1 and TRBJ2-3; possibly TRBD2 for D (6 bases). CDR1 and CDR2 (germline): SGHRS, YFSETQ. The CDR3 has 14 amino acids. V was trimmed by 7 bases and J by 4 bases, leaving 16 bases between them. CDR3 nucleotides: TGCGCCAGCTTCGGACTACCCTGGGCAGATACGCAGTATTTT. It codes for CASFGLPWADTQYF.

The chain recombines TRBV4-1 with TRBJ1-2, with D hard to call. The CDR3 extends over 17 amino acids. Germline CDR1 MGHRA, CDR2 YSYEKL. Trimming shortened V by 3 bases and J by 5 bases, and 22 bases separated the two germline ends. This CDR3 reads CASSHTDGGRQFYGYTF. The CDR3 DNA reads as TGCGCCAGCAGCCACACGGACGGAGGGAGGCAATTTTATGGCTACACCTTC.

The chain is built from TRBV19 and TRBJ1-2; a possible D gene is TRBD1 (5 bases). V lost 7 bases to trimming and J lost 3 bases, with 18 bases between them. CDR3 length: 15 amino acids. Germline CDR1 reads LNHDA; CDR2 reads SQIVND (reference sequence). CDR3 protein: CASIPVLGTYYGYTF. The DNA for the CDR3 is TGTGCCAGTATCCCCGTCCTGGGGACGTACTATGGCTACACCTTC.

In its sample, this clonotype was seen a few times. V is TRBV6-1 and J is TRBJ2-3, with D uncertain. The germline V and J ends were trimmed by 4 bases and 4 bases, with 12 bases remaining between them. The CDR3 is made up of 14 amino acids. Germline V CDR1 and CDR2: MNHNS, SASEGT. The CDR3 protein is CASSGDLIPDTQYF. CDR3 nucleotide sequence: TGTGCCAGCAGTGGCGACCTCATTCCAGATACGCAGTATTTT.

V and J are TRBV2 and TRBJ2-1; D is undetermined. V dropped 6 bases and J dropped 8 bases, with 11 bases sitting between them. CDR1 is SNHLY, CDR2 FYNNEI, per germline. There are 12 residues in the CDR3. CDR3 nucleotide sequence: TGTGCCAGCAGGCCGGTGGGGTATGAGCAGTTCTTC. Its protein product is CASRPVGYEQFF.

The sample holds a few counts of this clonotype. The V gene is TRBV5-1, the J gene TRBJ1-2, with a tentative D call TRBD1 (5 bases). The CDR3 extends over 14 amino acids. Germline CDR1 is SGHRS and CDR2 is YFSETQ. V was cut by 4 bases and J by 2 bases, with 12 bases left in between. The CDR3 loop is CASSPEGRNYGYTF. The CDR3 nucleotides are TGCGCCAGCAGCCCGGAGGGGAGGAACTATGGCTACACCTTC.

The V gene is TRBV20-1, the J gene TRBJ1-1, with 7 nucleotides matching TRBD1. The CDR3 totals 12 residues. CDR1 and CDR2 from the germline V gene are DFQATT and SNEGSKA (reference sequence). Trimming took 4 bases from V and 6 from J; bases not matched to a gene: 5. This CDR3 reads CSAMKQGSEAFF. CDR3 DNA: TGCAGTGCTATGAAACAGGGGTCTGAAGCTTTCTTT.

This clonotype turned up a few times. The genes are TRBV29-1 and TRBJ2-1; 8 bases map to TRBD1. Germline values: CDR1 SQVTM, CDR2 ANQGSEA. The CDR3 runs to 14 residues. J gave up 8 bases and V 6 bases, and 12 bases lay outside the gene matches. This chain's CDR3 is CSVTGQGLLDEQFF. DNA for the CDR3: TGCAGCGTAACCGGACAGGGATTACTCGATGAGCAGTTCTTC.

Turning to this clonotype: Here the CDR3 omits its conserved ending phenylalanine or tryptophan, so a read error is the likely source. The chain combines TRBV6-5 with TRBJ2-1; 10 bases map to TRBD2. V gave up 7 bases and J gave up 3 bases; unmatched junction bases: 15. The CDR3 totals 18 residues. Germline CDR1 reads MNHEY; CDR2 reads SVGAGI. CDR3 loop: CASIQHYNLAGVYNEQFL. The CDR3 DNA reads as TGTGCCAGCATTCAACATTACAACCTAGCGGGAGTCTACAATGAGCAGTTCCTC.

V and J are TRBV11-2 and TRBJ2-1, with 7 bases identical to TRBD2. The germline CDR1 and CDR2 sequences are SGHAT and FQNNGV. This CDR3 contains 16 residues. The V and J ends lost 5 bases and 0 bases, in that order; junction bases with no gene match: 7. The CDR3 here is CASSTLAVVSYNEQFF. In DNA form, the CDR3 reads TGTGCCAGCAGCACTCTAGCGGTAGTCTCCTACAATGAGCAGTTCTTC. The full variable domain, in which reference TRBV11-2 and TRBJ2-1 provide the parts outside the CDR3, is EAGVAQSPRYKIIEKRQSVAFWCNPISGHATLYWYQQILGQGPKLLIQFQNNGVVDDSQLPKDRFSAERLKGVDSTLKIQPAKLEDSAVYLCASSTLAVVSYNEQFFGPGTRLTVL.

This clonotype has just a few counts. The chain carries TRBV5-1 and TRBJ2-3; D is unresolved. Trimming shortened V by 5 bases and J by 0 bases, and 13 bases separated the two germline ends. The CDR3 totals 15 residues. The germline V gene encodes CDR1 SGHRS and CDR2 YFSETQ. This chain's CDR3 is CASRVTTTSTDTQYF. The CDR3 region has the DNA TGCGCCAGCAGGGTAACTACCACCAGCACAGATACGCAGTATTTT.

The V gene is TRBV7-8, the J gene TRBJ2-7, with a tentative D call TRBD2 (6 bases). CDR1 and CDR2 (germline): SGHVS, FQNEAQ. The ends were cut back, 10 bases at V and 5 bases at J, with 24 bases in the middle. The CDR3 runs to 15 residues. CDR3 sequence reads: CATRPRGRSIHEQYF. Here the CDR3 DNA reads TGTGCCACCCGGCCTCGTGGGAGGAGTATCCACGAGCAGTACTTC.

The gene calls are TRBV7-8 and TRBJ2-7, with D possibly being TRBD1 (6 bases). Germline CDR1 and CDR2: SGHVS and FQNEAQ. The CDR3 spans 13 residues. V shed 10 bases and J shed 2 bases, with 15 bases lying between them. The CDR3 DNA is TGTGCCATCCAGGCGGACAGCCCCTACGAGCAGTACTTC. Translating it yields CAIQADSPYEQYF.

This clonotype was picked up a small number of times. This chain joins TRBV11-1 and TRBJ2-1; 8 nucleotides line up with TRBD2. The length of the CDR3 is 14 residues. Germline CDR1 is SGHAT and CDR2 is FQDESV (reference sequence). The V gene end was trimmed by 7 bases and the J gene end by 6 bases; junction bases not matched to a gene: 8. The CDR3 sequence: CASTGGAWGNEQFF. CDR3 nucleotide sequence: TGTGCCAGCACGGGAGGGGCGTGGGGCAATGAGCAGTTCTTC.

The gene calls are TRBV7-2 and TRBJ2-4; weak D call: TRBD1 (6 bases). CDR3 size: 15 residues. V was cut by 2 bases and J by 2 bases, with 10 bases left in between. Germline V gives CDR1 SGHTA, CDR2 FQGNSA. CDR3 in DNA: TGTGCCAGCAGCTTAAAAGGGGGACCCAAAAACATTCAGTACTTC. This translates into CASSLKGGPKNIQYF.

The CDR3 DNA sequence: TGTGCCAGCAGCCAACAGGGTCTGAGGAACACTGAAGCTTTCTTT. The encoded protein is CASSQQGLRNTEAFF. The chain links TRBV14 to TRBJ1-1, with D perhaps TRBD1 (5 bases). V was clipped by 2 bases and J by 1 base, with 11 bases between them. The CDR3 consists of 15 residues. The V gene's germline CDR1 is SGHDN and CDR2 FVKESK. Full variable domain (missing parts from reference TRBV14 and TRBJ1-1): EAGVTQFPSHSVIEKGQTVTLRCDPISGHDNLYWYRRVMGKEIKFLLHFVKESKQDESGMPNNRFLAERTGGTYSTLKVQPAELEDSGVYFCASSQQGLRNTEAFFGQGTRLTVV.

The V call is TRBV7-3, the J call TRBJ2-2; perhaps TRBD1 as D (5 bases). This CDR3 is 15 amino acids long. Germline values: CDR1 SGHTA, CDR2 FQGTGA. V was cut by 2 bases and J by 3 bases, with 10 bases left in between. Written as DNA, the CDR3 is TGTGCCAGCAGCTTACTAGGCAGGGACACCGGGGAGCTGTTTTTT. Amino acid sequence: CASSLLGRDTGELFF. Full variable domain (missing parts from reference TRBV7-3 and TRBJ2-2): GAGVSQTPSNKVTEKGKYVELRCDPISGHTALYWYRQSLGQGPEFLIYFQGTGAADDSGLPNDRFFAVRPEGSVSTLKIQRTERGDSAVYLCASSLLGRDTGELFFGEGSRLTVL.

V is TRBV24-1 and J is TRBJ2-5; 16 bases map to TRBD2. Germline values: CDR1 KGHDR, CDR2 SFDVKD. V was clipped by 6 bases and J by 5 bases; unmatched bases: 2. CDR3 size: 15 residues. The CDR3 DNA follows: TGTGCCACCAGTTGGGGACTAGCGGGAGGGGAGACCCAGTACTTC. This sequence encodes CATSWGLAGGETQYF.

In this sample, this clonotype turned up a few times. This chain uses TRBV3-1 with TRBJ2-5, with 8 bases aligning to TRBD1. The CDR3 spans 13 residues. Trimming removed 8 bases from V and 1 base from J; junction bases left unmatched: 3. CDR1 and CDR2 (germline): LGHDT, YNNKEL (reference sequence). The CDR3 nucleotides read TGTGCCAGCGAGGACAGGGTCCAAGAGACCCAGTACTTC. It translates to CASEDRVQETQYF.